The 3 T cell receptor beta chains listed next were all sequenced from one sample in a study of Graves' ophthalmopathy and Graves' hyperthyroidism (dated by TCRdb to the late 2010s). Data came from an Illumina HiSeq 2000. TCR beta CDR3 regions were amplified from RNA transcripts for repertoire sequencing. A first-round RT-PCR used HTBI primers with the Qiagen OneStep RT-PCR kit, followed by a second-round multiplex PCR, size selection and purification. TCRdb trimmed the raw reads at Q25, called clones with MiXCR and kept productive beta chains. For every CDR3 protein sequence, its rows merge into one entry that carries the most common genes and DNA. The sample data list around 1,200,000 distinct CDR3 sequences, and about 38% of these were observed just once. The ten most abundant clones make up 11% of the sample. Sequenced: peripheral blood or thyroid tissue (not recorded which). Source of these receptors: an adult man with Graves' hyperthyroidism.

J is TRBJ2-3 and V is TRBV7-2, with D perhaps TRBD1 (7 bases). The germline V gene encodes CDR1 SGHTA and CDR2 FQGNSA. V shed 5 bases and J shed 6 bases, with 12 bases lying between them. The CDR3 length is 13 residues. The CDR3 loop is CASSPGGGDTQYF. As DNA, the CDR3 is TGTGCCAGCAGCCCAGGGGGAGGCGATACGCAGTATTTT.

This clonotype was recorded a few times. The chain links TRBV6-2 or TRBV6-3 to TRBJ1-1; 10 bases map to TRBD1. J lost 4 bases, V lost 7 bases, and 9 bases had no gene match. Germline V gives CDR1 MNHEY, CDR2 SVGEGT. The CDR3 totals 15 residues. CDR3 loop: CASTLGTGAFTEAFF. CDR3 nucleotides: TGTGCCAGCACCTTGGGGACAGGGGCGTTCACTGAAGCTTTCTTT.

This clonotype was seen ten or more times. V is TRBV2 and J is TRBJ2-7; the match to TRBD1 covers 9 bases. The CDR3 runs to 13 residues. The junction had 3 bases not matched to a gene; V was cut back by 7 bases and J by 2 bases. Germline CDR1 reads SNHLY; CDR2 reads FYNNEI. CDR3 residues: CASTGQGAYEQYF. CDR3 nucleotides: TGTGCCAGCACGGGACAGGGCGCCTACGAGCAGTACTTC.